This is a list of T cell receptor beta chains from one sample in a study of memory B cells and T cells in multiple sclerosis. Using immunoSEQ multiplex PCR, the repertoire was profiled, and TCRdb retains in-frame clones only, with some absent. The table has 12,000 or so clones, 84% seen once. These TCRs' antigens remain unknown. Material for sequencing was PBMCs from blood kept in culture. All receptors derive from a human donor with multiple sclerosis. CDR3s leave out the opening cysteine and the closing phenylalanine or tryptophan. The D gene is left open where the match is weak. The size field is filled for only some rows; it gives once, few, many or a size class.

CDR3 protein: ASSFGLAGAYEQY
V gene: TRBV28
clone size: -
D gene: TRBD2

CDR3 protein: ASSFGVAGGVETQY
V gene: TRBV7-6
clone size: -
D gene: TRBD2

CDR3 protein: ASSEATSGGANSYEQY
V gene: TRBV6-1
clone size: -
D gene: TRBD2

CDR3 protein: ASSYRIGHRGNQPQH
V gene: TRBV6-8
clone size: -
D gene: -

CDR3 protein: ASRLGGPGSKNIQY
V gene: TRBV28
clone size: -
D gene: -

CDR3 protein: AWSQVGGGSGNTIY
V gene: TRBV30
clone size: few
D gene: TRBD1

CDR3 protein: ASSRWQSSYNEQF
V gene: TRBV5-1
clone size: once
D gene: -

CDR3 protein: ASSLNLGGLTYNEQF
V gene: TRBV11-3
clone size: -
D gene: TRBD2

CDR3 protein: ASTAHGPQETQY
V gene: TRBV7-2
clone size: -
D gene: -

CDR3 protein: ASSPPGQGTDTQY
V gene: TRBV2
clone size: -
D gene: TRBD1

CDR3 protein: ASSLVAGTGVWVGTQY
V gene: TRBV5-5
clone size: -
D gene: TRBD1

CDR3 protein: ASSLATGQGYFGEQY
V gene: TRBV5-6
clone size: -
D gene: TRBD1

CDR3 protein: ASSQDEKGGNQPQH
V gene: TRBV4-1
clone size: -
D gene: -

CDR3 protein: ASRDLTGRTSTDTQY
V gene: TRBV28
clone size: -
D gene: -

CDR3 protein: ASCTGTGGLNTEAF
V gene: TRBV2
clone size: -
D gene: TRBD1

CDR3 protein: ASGFPANTGELF
V gene: TRBV12-5
clone size: once
D gene: -

CDR3 protein: ASSVGLVLSGGSYEQY
V gene: TRBV9
clone size: -
D gene: -

CDR3 protein: ASSQDLTGGPSANEKLF
V gene: TRBV4-2
clone size: -
D gene: TRBD1

CDR3 protein: ATGVFGQEAF
V gene: TRBV6-5
clone size: -
D gene: -

CDR3 protein: TSRGCRLCTKRANVLT
V gene: TRBV1
clone size: -
D gene: -

CDR3 protein: ASSLGGKMGGYT
V gene: TRBV5-1
clone size: once
D gene: -

CDR3 protein: ASSVDPLLAINEQF
V gene: TRBV9
clone size: -
D gene: -

CDR3 protein: ASSWDREDEQY
V gene: TRBV27
clone size: -
D gene: TRBD1

CDR3 protein: ASSLTTDTQY
V gene: TRBV5-1
clone size: -
D gene: -

CDR3 protein: ASILSYNEQF
V gene: TRBV2
clone size: -
D gene: -

CDR3 protein: ASSGVDRGEQY
V gene: TRBV9
clone size: -
D gene: TRBD1

CDR3 protein: ASSDMASGANVLT
V gene: TRBV25-1
clone size: -
D gene: -

CDR3 protein: ASRPEGGNQPQH
V gene: TRBV28
clone size: -
D gene: -

CDR3 protein: ASSNPGPGPQH
V gene: TRBV21-1
clone size: -
D gene: -